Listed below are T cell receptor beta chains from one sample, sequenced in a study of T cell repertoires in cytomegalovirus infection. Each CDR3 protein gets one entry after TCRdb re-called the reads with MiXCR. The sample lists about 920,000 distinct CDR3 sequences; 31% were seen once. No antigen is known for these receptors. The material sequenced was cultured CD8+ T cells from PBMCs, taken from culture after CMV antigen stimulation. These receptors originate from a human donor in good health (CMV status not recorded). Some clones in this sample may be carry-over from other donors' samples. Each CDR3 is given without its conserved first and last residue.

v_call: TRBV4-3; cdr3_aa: ASTKTGTGNEKLF
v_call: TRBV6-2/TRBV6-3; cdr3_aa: ASSYSIAARQRLASIGQF
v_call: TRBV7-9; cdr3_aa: ASSSGDRSYGYT
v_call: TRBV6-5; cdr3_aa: ASSGPSQGSTEAF
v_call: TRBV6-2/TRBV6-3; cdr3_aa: ATRTSGYEQY
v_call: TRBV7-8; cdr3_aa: ASSLEQRGGGFYEQY
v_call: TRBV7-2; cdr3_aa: ASSLRSLAGGSTDTQY
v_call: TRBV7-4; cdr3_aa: VSSLGSAMYQETQY
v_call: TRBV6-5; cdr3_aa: ASSSDREGNQPQH
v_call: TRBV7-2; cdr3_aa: ASSEGLSGAEAF
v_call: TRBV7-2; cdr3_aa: ASSLGTGVGETQY
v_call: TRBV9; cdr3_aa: ASSVGAAKSRAF
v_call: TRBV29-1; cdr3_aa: SIEGREGENYGYT
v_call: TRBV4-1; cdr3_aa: ASSQEGGGPTDTQY
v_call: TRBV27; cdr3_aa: ASSPLSSGGPRNEQF
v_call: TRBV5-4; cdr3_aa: ASSRKAGGPGDTQY
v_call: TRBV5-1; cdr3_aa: ASSLRDTRTGNTIY
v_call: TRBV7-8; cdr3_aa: ASSLARQGGRETQY
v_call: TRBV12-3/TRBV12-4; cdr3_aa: ASSSIFYGNTEAF
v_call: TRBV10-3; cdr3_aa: AISDLIGQGDYGYT
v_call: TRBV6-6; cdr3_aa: ASTLGAVPPIDTQY
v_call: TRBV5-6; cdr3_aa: ASSRISDTEAF
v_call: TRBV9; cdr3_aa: ASSDDRAEDEQF
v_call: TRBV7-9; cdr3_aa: ASSLKGAGTGELF
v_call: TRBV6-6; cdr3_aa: ASITGNYGYT
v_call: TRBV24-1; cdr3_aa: ATGAGWDYGYT
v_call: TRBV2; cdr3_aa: ASITGGLEDTQY